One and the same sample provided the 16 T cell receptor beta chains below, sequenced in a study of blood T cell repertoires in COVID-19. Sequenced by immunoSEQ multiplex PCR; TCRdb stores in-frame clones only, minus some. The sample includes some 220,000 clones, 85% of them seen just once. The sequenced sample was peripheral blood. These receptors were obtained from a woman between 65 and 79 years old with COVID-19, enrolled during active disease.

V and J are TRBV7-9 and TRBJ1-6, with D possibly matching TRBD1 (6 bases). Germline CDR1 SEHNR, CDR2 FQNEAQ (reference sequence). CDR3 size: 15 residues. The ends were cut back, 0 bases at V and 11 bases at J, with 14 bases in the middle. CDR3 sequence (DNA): TGTGCCAGCAGCTTAGCGATGGCCAGGGGAACACCCCTCCACTTT. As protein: CASSLAMARGTPLHF.

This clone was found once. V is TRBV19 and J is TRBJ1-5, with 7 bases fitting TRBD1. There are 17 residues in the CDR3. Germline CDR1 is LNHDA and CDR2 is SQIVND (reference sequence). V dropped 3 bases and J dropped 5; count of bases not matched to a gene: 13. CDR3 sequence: CASSMGLGDRGYQPQHF. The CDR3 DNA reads TGTGCCAGTAGTATGGGGCTCGGGGACAGAGGATATCAGCCCCAGCATTTT.

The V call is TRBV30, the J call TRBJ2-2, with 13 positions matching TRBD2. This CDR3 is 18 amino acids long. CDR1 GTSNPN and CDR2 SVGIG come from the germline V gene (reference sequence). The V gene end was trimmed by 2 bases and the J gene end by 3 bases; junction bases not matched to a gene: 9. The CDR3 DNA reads TGTGCCTGGAGTCAAGGGACTAGCGGGAATTCGGACACCGGGGAGCTGTTTTTT. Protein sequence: CAWSQGTSGNSDTGELFF.

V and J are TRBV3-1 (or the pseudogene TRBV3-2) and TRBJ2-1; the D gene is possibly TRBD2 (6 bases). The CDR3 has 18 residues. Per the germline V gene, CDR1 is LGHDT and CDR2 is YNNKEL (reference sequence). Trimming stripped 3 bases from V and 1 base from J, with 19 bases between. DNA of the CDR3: TGTGCCAGCAGCCACAATGACGGACTAACGTTATCCTACAATGAGCAGTTCTTC. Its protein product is CASSHNDGLTLSYNEQFF.

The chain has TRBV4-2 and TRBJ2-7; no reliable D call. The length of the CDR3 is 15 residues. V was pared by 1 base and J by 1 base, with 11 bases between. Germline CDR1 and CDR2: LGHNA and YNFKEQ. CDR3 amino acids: CASSQGAYTSYEQYF. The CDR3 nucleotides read TGTGCCAGCAGCCAAGGTGCATATACATCCTACGAGCAGTACTTC.

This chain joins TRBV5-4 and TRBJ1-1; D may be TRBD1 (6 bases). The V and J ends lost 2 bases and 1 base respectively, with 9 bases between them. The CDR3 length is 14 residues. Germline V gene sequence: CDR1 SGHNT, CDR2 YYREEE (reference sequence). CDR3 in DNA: TGTGCCAGCAGCTTATTGGACAGGAACACTGAAGCTTTCTTT. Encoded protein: CASSLLDRNTEAFF.

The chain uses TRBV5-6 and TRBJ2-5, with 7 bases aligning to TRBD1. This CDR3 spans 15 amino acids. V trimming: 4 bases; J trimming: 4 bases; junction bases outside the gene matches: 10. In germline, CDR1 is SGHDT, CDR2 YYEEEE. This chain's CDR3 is CASSPQASGGETQYF. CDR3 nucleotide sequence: TGTGCCAGCAGCCCCCAAGCGTCAGGGGGAGAGACCCAGTACTTC.

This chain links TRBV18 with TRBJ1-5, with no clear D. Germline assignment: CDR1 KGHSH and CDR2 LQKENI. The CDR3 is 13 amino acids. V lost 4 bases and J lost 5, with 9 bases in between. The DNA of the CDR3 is TGTGCCAGCTCACTTGAGCTTGATCAGCCCCAGCATTTT. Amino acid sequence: CASSLELDQPQHF. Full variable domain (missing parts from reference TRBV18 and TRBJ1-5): NAGVMQNPRHLVRRRGQEARLRCSPMKGHSHVYWYRQLPEEGLKFMVYLQKENIIDESGMPKERFSAEFPKEGPSILRIQQVVRGDSAAYFCASSLELDQPQHFGDGTRLSIL.

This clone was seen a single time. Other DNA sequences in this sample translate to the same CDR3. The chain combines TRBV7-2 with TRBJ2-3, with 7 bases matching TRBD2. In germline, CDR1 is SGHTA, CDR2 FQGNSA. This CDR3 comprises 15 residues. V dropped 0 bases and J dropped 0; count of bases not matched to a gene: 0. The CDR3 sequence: CASSLAGGSTDTQYF. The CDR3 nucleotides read TGTGCCAGCAGCTTAGCGGGAGGGAGCACAGATACGCAGTATTTT.

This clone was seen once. The CDR3 region has the DNA TGTGCCAGCAGCGGCGACAGCACATCCTCTGGAAACACCATATATTTT. This encodes CASSGDSTSSGNTIYF. The rearrangement links TRBV9 to TRBJ1-3, with a weak D call TRBD1 (5 bases). The CDR3 spans 16 residues. Germline CDR1 and CDR2: SGDLS and YYNGEE. V lost 3 bases and J 0 bases, leaving 13 bases between the germline ends.

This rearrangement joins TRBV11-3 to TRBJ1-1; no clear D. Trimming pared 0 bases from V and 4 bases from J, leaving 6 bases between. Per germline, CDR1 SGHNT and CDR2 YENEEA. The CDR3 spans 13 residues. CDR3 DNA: TGTGCCAGCAGCTTAGAGCGGAGCACTGAAGCTTTCTTT. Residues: CASSLERSTEAFF.

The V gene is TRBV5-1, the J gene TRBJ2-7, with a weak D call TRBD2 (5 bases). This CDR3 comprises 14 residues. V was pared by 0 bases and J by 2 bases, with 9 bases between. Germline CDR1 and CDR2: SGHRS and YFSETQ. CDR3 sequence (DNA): TGCGCCAGCAGCTTGGGGTCCGGGGCCTACGAGCAGTACTTC. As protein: CASSLGSGAYEQYF.

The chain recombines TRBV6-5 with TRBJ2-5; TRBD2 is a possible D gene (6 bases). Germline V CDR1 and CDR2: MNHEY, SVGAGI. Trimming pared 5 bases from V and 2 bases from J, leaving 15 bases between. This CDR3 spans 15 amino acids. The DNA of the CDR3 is TGTGCCAGCAGTACACCCCGGGAGCTTCAAGAGACCCAGTACTTC. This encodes CASSTPRELQETQYF.

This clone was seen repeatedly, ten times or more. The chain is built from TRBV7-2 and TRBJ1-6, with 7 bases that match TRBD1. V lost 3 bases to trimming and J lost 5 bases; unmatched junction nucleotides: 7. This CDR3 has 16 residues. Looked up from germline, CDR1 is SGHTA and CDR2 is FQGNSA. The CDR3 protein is CASSFTGTVNNSPLHF. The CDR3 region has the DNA TGTGCCAGCAGCTTCACCGGGACAGTAAATAATTCACCCCTCCACTTT.

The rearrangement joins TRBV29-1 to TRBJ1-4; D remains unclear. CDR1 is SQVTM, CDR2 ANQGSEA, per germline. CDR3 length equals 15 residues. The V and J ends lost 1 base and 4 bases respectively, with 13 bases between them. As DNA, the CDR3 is TGCAGCGTTGAAGTGTCCAGTTCCCTTAATGAAAAACTGTTTTTT. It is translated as CSVEVSSSLNEKLFF.

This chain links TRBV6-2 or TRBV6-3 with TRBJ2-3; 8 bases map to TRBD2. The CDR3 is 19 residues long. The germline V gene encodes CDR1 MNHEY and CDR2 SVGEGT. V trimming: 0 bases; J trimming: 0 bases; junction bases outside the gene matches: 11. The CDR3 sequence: CASSYSSVAGRPSTDTQYF. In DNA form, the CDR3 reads TGTGCCAGCAGTTACTCGTCGGTAGCGGGGAGACCTAGCACAGATACGCAGTATTTT.